This T cell receptor beta chain came from a study of blood T cell repertoires in COVID-19. The CDR3 sequence is 13 residues long. CDR1 and CDR2 (germline): KGHSH, LQKENI. The V end lost 5 bases, the J end lost 1 base, and 6 bases lay between the germline ends. TCRdb keeps only in-frame clones here, not all; method: immunoSEQ multiplex PCR. The table records about 330,000 clones, about 90% of them present only once. Participant-given clinical history determined each cohort assignment. This rearrangement joins TRBV18 to TRBJ2-4, with a weak D call TRBD2 (5 bases). The sample was PBMCs or T cells enriched from blood (not recorded which). This TCR derives from a woman aged 25 to 39 who had recovered from COVID-19. CDR3 residues: CASSEGAKNIQYF. The DNA of the CDR3 is TGTGCCAGCTCAGAGGGTGCCAAAAACATTCAGTACTTC.